This T cell receptor (beta chain) was captured in a study of blood T cell repertoires in COVID-19. About the study: The origin of the acute and convalescent COVID-19 samples was the United States, Italy and Spain.

In the source study's methods: Cell counts per sample came from amplifying reference gene primers. The repertoire was sequenced with immunoSEQ multiplex PCR; TCRdb's copy has only in-frame clones and lacks some. Clone size and the V and J calls come from that table; the DNA yielded D and trimming. The table lists over 100,000 clones, roughly 83% of them singletons, with approximately 0.77% in the top ten. Germline V lookup: CDR1 LGHNA, CDR2 YNFKEQ. Trimming took 5 bases from V and 3 from J; bases not matched to a gene: 7. This CDR3 spans 14 amino acids. The sequence was obtained from a woman in her seventies with acute or convalescent COVID-19. Sequencing used peripheral blood. This chain links TRBV4-2 with TRBJ2-7; 7 nucleotides align to TRBD2. DNA for the CDR3: TGTGCCAGCAGCTCCGGGACTAAAGACTACGAGCAGTACTTC. It encodes CASSSGTKDYEQYF.